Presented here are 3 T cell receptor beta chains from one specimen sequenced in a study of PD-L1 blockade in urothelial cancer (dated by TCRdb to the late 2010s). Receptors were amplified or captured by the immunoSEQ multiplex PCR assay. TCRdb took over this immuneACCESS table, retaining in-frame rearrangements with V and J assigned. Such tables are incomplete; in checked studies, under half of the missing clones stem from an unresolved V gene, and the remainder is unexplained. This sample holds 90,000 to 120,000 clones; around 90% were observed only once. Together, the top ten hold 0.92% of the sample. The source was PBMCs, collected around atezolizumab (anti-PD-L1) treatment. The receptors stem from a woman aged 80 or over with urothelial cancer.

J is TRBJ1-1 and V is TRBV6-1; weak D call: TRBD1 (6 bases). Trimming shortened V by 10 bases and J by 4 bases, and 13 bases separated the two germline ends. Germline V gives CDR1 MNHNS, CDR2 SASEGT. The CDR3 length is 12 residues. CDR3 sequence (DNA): TGTGCCACAAAAGAAGGGGGCACTGAAGCTTTCTTT. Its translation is CATKEGGTEAFF.

The CDR3 bases are TGTGCCAGCAGCCAAGTCCGGAGTCTTAATGAAAAACTGTTTTTT. Translating gives CASSQVRSLNEKLFF. The chain links TRBV4-2 to TRBJ1-4; D gene uncertain. The CDR3 is 15 residues long. Germline V gives CDR1 LGHNA, CDR2 YNFKEQ. The V end was cut by 1 base, the J end by 4 bases, with 10 bases between.

CDR3 in amino acids: CASSNGLAGPTEQYF. Written as DNA, the CDR3 is TGTGCCAGCAGTAATGGACTAGCGGGTCCCACAGAGCAGTACTTC. This chain links TRBV9 with TRBJ2-7, with 11 positions matching TRBD2. The CDR3 spans 15 residues. J gave up 7 bases and V 5 bases, and 11 bases lay outside the gene matches. Per germline, CDR1 SGDLS and CDR2 YYNGEE.